These 6 T cell receptor beta chains share one sample of origin, sequenced in a study of blood T cell repertoires in COVID-19. The table came from immunoSEQ multiplex PCR; TCRdb's copy has only in-frame clones and leaves some out. The sample carries some 130,000 clones, about nine tenths recorded once. The specimen sequenced was peripheral blood. These receptors all come from a man over 45 with active COVID-19.

The chain employs TRBV2 and TRBJ2-5; D possibly corresponds to TRBD2 (6 bases). From germline, CDR1 is SNHLY and CDR2 FYNNEI. Trimming took 2 bases from V and 5 from J, leaving 27 bases between them. The CDR3 is 19 residues long. In nucleotides, the CDR3 is TGTGCCAGCAGTGAAAGACCGTCTGGCGGGTTGGGACTGGGGGAGACCCAGTACTTC. It encodes CASSERPSGGLGLGETQYF.

This sequence joins TRBV10-3 and TRBJ2-5, with D possibly TRBD2 on 7 matching bases. Deletions cut 3 bases from V and 3 bases from J, with 14 bases between. Germline V CDR1 and CDR2: ENHRY, SYGVKD. The CDR3 sequence is 15 residues long. The CDR3, as DNA: TGTGCCATCAGTGAAGGTACGGGGGGCGAAGAGACCCAGTACTTC. Translated: CAISEGTGGEETQYF.

CDR3 coding DNA: TGTGCCAGTAGTGTTAGCGGGGGGCATTTCAATGAGCAGTTCTTC. Translation: CASSVSGGHFNEQFF. This chain links TRBV19 with TRBJ2-1; TRBD2 aligns across 10 bases. Germline V gene lookup returns CDR1 LNHDA and CDR2 SQIVND (reference sequence). The CDR3 runs to 15 residues. The V segment lost 5 bases and the J segment 6 bases; nucleotides outside the gene matches: 7.

The J gene is TRBJ1-5, the V gene TRBV6-5; D call uncertain. Germline V lookup: CDR1 MNHEY, CDR2 SVGAGI. The V end was cut by 8 bases, the J end by 3 bases, with 11 bases between. The CDR3 extends over 13 amino acids. The CDR3 loop reads CASWETHNQPQHF. The CDR3 nucleotides are TGTGCCAGCTGGGAGACCCACAATCAGCCCCAGCATTTT.

This chain links TRBV5-1 with TRBJ2-5; 7 bases fit TRBD1. The V gene end was trimmed by 0 bases and the J gene end by 4 bases; junction bases not matched to a gene: 3. Germline assignment: CDR1 SGHRS and CDR2 YFSETQ. This CDR3 comprises 14 residues. CDR3 in amino acids: CASSLAPGGETQYF. The CDR3 nucleotides are TGCGCCAGCAGCTTGGCCCCAGGGGGAGAGACCCAGTACTTC.

The chain has TRBV5-1 and TRBJ1-6, with a tentative D call TRBD1 (5 bases). CDR1 is SGHRS, CDR2 YFSETQ, per germline. V was trimmed by 0 bases and J by 6 bases, leaving 13 bases between them. This CDR3 has 16 amino acids. The CDR3: CASSLGSGGGNSPLHF. The CDR3 DNA reads TGCGCCAGCAGCTTGGGATCTGGGGGAGGTAATTCACCCCTCCACTTT.